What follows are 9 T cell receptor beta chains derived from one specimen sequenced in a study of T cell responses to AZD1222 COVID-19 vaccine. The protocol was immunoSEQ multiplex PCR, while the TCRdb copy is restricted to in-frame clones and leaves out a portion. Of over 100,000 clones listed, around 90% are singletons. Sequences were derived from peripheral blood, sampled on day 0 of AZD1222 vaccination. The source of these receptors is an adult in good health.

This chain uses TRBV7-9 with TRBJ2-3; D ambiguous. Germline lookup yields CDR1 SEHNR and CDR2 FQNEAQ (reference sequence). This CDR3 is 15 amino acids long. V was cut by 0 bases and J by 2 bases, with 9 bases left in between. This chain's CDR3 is CASSLARIFTDTQYF. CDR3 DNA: TGTGCCAGCAGCTTAGCGCGGATATTCACAGATACGCAGTATTTT.

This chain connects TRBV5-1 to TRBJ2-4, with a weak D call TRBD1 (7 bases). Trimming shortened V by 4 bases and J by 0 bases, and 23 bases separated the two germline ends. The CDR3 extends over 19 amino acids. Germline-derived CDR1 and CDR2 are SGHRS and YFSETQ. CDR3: CASSPVGRGDELAKNIQYF. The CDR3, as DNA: TGCGCCAGCAGCCCTGTTGGCAGGGGGGACGAGCTAGCCAAAAACATTCAGTACTTC. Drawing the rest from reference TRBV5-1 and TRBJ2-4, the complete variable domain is KAGVTQTPRYLIKTRGQQVTLSCSPISGHRSVSWYQQTPGQGLQFLFEYFSETQRNKGNFPGRFSGRQFSNSRSEMNVSTLELGDSALYLCASSPVGRGDELAKNIQYFGAGTRLSVL.

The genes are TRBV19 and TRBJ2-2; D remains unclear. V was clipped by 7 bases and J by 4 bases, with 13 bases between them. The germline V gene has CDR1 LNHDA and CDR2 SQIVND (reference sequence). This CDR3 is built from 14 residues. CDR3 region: CASMIELGTGELFF. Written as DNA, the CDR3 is TGTGCCAGTATGATCGAACTCGGCACCGGGGAGCTGTTTTTT.

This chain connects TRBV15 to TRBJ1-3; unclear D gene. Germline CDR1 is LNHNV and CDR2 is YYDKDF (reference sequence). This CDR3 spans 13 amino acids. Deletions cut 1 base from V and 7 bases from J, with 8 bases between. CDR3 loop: CATSRALVNTIYF. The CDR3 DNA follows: TGTGCCACCAGCAGAGCTTTAGTGAACACCATATATTTT. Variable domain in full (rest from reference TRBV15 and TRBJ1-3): DAMVIQNPRYQVTQFGKPVTLSCSQTLNHNVMYWYQQKSSQAPKLLFHYYDKDFNNEADTPDNFQSRRPNTSFCFLDIRSPGLGDTAMYLCATSRALVNTIYFGEGSWLTVV.

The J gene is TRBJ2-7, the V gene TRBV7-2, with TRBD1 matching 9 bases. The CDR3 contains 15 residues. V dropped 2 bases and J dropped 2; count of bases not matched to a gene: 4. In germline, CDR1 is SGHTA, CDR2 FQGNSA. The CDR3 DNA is TGTGCCAGCAGCTTAATGGGACAGGGACCCTACGAGCAGTACTTC. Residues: CASSLMGQGPYEQYF.

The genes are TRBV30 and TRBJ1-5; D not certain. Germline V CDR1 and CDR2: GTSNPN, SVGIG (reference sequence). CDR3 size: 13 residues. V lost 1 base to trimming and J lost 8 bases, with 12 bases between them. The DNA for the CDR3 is TGTGCCTGGAGTGCACAAAGCCAGGAGCCCCAGCATTTT. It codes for CAWSAQSQEPQHF.

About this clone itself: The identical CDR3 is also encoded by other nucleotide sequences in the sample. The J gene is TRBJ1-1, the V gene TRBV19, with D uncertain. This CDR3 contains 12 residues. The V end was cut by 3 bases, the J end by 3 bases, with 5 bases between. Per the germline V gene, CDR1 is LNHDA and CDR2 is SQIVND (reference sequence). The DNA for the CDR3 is TGTGCCAGTAGTATGGGCGACACTGAAGCTTTCTTT. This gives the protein CASSMGDTEAFF.

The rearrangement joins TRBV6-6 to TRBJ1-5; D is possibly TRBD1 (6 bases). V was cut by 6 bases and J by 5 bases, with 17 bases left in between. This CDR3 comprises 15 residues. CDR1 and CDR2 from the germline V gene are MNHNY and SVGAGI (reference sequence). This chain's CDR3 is CASRATAGGHQPQHF. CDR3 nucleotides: TGTGCCAGCAGAGCAACGGCTGGGGGCCATCAGCCCCAGCATTTT.

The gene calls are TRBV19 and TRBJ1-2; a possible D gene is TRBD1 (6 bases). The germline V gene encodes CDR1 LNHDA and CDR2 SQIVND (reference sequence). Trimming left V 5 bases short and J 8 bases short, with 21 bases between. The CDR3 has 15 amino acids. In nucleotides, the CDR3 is TGTGCCAGTAGTCCTCAGACAGGTCTCTCTGTCGGCTACACCTTC. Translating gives CASSPQTGLSVGYTF. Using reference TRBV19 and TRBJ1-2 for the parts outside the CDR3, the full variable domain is DGGITQSPKYLFRKEGQNVTLSCEQNLNHDAMYWYRQDPGQGLRLIYYSQIVNDFQKGDIAEGYSVSREKKESFPLTVTSAQKNPTAFYLCASSPQTGLSVGYTFGSGTRLTVV.